Below are 2 T cell receptor beta chains sequenced from a single sample in a study of blood T cell repertoires in COVID-19. This table comes from immunoSEQ multiplex PCR, and its TCRdb copy is limited to in-frame clones, with some not included. This sample has under 60,000 clones; 90% occur once, and the top ten carry about 3.4%. Sequencing used peripheral blood. Receptors were obtained from a human donor in a cohort sampled during active COVID-19.

The chain is built from TRBV5-4 and TRBJ2-3; 8 nucleotides line up with TRBD1. The CDR3 runs to 19 residues. CDR1 is SGHNT, CDR2 YYREEE, per germline (reference sequence). J gave up 3 bases and V 2 bases, and 17 bases lay outside the gene matches. CDR3 sequence: CASSLRQGRRIEPTDTQYF. In DNA, the CDR3 is TGTGCCAGCAGCTTACGACAGGGGCGGAGGATAGAGCCAACAGATACGCAGTATTTT. The full variable domain, completed using reference TRBV5-4 and TRBJ2-3, is ETGVTQSPTHLIKTRGQQVTLRCSSQSGHNTVSWYQQALGQGPQFIFQYYREEENGRGNFPPRFSGLQFPNYSSELNVNALELDDSALYLCASSLRQGRRIEPTDTQYFGPGTRLTVL.

This chain uses TRBV9 with TRBJ1-6; 9 bases align to TRBD1. The length of the CDR3 is 15 residues. Germline assignment: CDR1 SGDLS and CDR2 YYNGEE. The V and J ends lost 0 bases and 7 bases, in that order; junction bases with no gene match: 2. CDR3 DNA: TGTGCCAGCAGCGTAGTCGGGACAGGGAATTCACCCCTCCACTTT. This encodes CASSVVGTGNSPLHF.